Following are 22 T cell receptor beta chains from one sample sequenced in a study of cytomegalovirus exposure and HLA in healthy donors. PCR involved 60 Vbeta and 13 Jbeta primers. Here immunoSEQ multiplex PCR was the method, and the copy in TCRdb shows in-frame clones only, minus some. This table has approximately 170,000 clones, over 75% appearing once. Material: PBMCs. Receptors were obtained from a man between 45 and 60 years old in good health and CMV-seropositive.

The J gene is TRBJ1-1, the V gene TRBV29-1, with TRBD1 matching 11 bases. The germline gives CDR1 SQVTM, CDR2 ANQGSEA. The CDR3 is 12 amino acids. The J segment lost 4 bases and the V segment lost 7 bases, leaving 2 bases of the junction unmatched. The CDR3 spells CSAGTGGTEAFF. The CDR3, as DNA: TGCAGCGCCGGGACAGGGGGCACTGAAGCTTTCTTT. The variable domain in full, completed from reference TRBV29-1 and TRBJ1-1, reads SAVISQKPSRDICQRGTSLTIQCQVDSQVTMMFWYRQQPGQSLTLIATANQGSEATYESGFVIDKFPISRPNLTFSTLTVSNMSPEDSSIYLCSAGTGGTEAFFGQGTRLTVV.

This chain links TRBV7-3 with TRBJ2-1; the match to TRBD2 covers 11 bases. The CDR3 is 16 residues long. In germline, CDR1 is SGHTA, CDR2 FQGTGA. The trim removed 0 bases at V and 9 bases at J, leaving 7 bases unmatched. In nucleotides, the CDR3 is TGTGCCAGCAGCTTAACCCTAGCGGGGGGTCTTGGTGAGCAGTTCTTC. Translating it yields CASSLTLAGGLGEQFF.

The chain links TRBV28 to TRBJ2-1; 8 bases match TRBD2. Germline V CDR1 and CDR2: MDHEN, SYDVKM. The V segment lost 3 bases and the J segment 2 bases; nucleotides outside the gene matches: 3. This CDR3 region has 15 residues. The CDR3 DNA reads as TGTGCCAGCAGTTTCGGACTAGCCACCTACAATGAGCAGTTCTTC. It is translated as CASSFGLATYNEQFF.

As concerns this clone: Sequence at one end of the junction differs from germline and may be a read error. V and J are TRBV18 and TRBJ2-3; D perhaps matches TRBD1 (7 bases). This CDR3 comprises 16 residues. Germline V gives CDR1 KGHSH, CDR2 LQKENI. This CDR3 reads CASSPPQGGRTDTQYF. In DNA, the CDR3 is TGTGCCAGCTCACCACCGCAGGGGGGCCGCACGGATACGCAGTATTTT.

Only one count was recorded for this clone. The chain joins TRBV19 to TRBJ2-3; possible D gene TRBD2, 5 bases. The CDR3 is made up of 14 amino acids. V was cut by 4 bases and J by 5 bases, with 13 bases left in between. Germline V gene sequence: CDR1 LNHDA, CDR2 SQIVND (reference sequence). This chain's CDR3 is CASSKSGIKDTQYF. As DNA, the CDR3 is TGTGCCAGTAGTAAAAGCGGAATAAAAGATACGCAGTATTTT.

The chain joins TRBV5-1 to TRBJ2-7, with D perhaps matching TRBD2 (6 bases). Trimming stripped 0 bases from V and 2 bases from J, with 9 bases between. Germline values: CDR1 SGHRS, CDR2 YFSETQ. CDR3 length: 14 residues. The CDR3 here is CASSLVGGTYEQYF. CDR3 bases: TGCGCCAGCAGCTTGGTCGGAGGGACCTACGAGCAGTACTTC.

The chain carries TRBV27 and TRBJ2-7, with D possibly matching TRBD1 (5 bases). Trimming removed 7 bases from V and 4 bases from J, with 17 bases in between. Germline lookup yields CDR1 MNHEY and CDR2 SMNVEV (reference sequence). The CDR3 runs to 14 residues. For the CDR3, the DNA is TGTGCCAGCACCCCCAGGGATCCTCCTTACGAGCAGTACTTC. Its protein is CASTPRDPPYEQYF.

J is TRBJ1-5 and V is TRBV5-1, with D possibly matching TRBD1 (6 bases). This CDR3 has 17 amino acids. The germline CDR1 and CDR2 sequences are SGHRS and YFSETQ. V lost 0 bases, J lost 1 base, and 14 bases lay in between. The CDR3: CASSLGVQGYSNQPQHF. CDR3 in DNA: TGCGCCAGCAGCTTGGGGGTACAGGGTTACAGCAATCAGCCCCAGCATTTT.

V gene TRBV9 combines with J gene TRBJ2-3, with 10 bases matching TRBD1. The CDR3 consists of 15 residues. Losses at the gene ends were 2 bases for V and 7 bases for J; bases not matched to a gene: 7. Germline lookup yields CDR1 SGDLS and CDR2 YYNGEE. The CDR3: CASSVGTGDGHTQYF. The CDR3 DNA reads TGTGCCAGCAGCGTCGGGACAGGGGACGGGCATACGCAGTATTTT.

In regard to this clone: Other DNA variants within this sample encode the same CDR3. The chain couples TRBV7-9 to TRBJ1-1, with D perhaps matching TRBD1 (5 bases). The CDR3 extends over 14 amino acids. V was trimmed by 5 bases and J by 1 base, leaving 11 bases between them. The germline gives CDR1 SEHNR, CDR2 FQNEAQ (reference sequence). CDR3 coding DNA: TGTGCCAGCAGCCTGACGGGGGGGAACACTGAAGCTTTCTTT. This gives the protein CASSLTGGNTEAFF. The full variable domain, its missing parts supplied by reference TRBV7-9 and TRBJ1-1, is DTGVSQNPRHKITKRGQNVTFRCDPISEHNRLYWYRQTLGQGPEFLTYFQNEAQLEKSRLLSDRFSAERPKGSFSTLEIQRTEQGDSAMYLCASSLTGGNTEAFFGQGTRLTVV.

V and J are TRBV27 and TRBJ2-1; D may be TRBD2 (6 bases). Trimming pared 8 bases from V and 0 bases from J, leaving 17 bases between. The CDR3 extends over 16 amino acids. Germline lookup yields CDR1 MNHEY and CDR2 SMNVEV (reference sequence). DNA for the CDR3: TGTGCCAGCGCTACGGCGGGAAAGAGCTCCTACAATGAGCAGTTCTTC. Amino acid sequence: CASATAGKSSYNEQFF.

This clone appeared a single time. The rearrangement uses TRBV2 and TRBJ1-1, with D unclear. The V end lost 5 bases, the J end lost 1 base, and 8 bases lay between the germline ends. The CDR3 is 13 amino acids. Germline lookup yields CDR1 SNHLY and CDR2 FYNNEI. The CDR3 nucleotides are TGTGCCAGCAGTCGTGACTGGAACACTGAAGCTTTCTTT. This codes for CASSRDWNTEAFF.

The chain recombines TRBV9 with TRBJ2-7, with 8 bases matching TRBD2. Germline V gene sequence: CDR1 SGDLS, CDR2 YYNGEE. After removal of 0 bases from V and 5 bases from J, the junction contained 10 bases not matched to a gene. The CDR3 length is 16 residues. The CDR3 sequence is CASSVEMVAGGHEQYF. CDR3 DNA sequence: TGTGCCAGCAGCGTAGAGATGGTTGCGGGAGGCCACGAGCAGTACTTC. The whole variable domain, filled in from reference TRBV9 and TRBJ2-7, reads DSGVTQTPKHLITATGQRVTLRCSPRSGDLSVYWYQQSLDQGLQFLIQYYNGEERAKGNILERFSAQQFPDLHSELNLSSLELGDSALYFCASSVEMVAGGHEQYFGPGTRLTVT.

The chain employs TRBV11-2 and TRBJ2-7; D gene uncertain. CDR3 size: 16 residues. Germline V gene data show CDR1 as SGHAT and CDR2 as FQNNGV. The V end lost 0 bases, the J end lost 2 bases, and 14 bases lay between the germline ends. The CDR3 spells CASSLDLRVSAYEQYF. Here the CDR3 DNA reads TGTGCCAGCAGCTTAGATCTCCGGGTTTCAGCCTACGAGCAGTACTTC.

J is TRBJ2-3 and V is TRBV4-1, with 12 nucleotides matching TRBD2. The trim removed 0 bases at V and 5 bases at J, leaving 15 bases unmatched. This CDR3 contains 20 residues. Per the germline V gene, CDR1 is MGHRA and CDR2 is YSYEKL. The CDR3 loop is CASSQDSAETSGRGGDTQYF. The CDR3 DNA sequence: TGCGCCAGCAGCCAAGATTCTGCTGAGACTAGCGGGAGAGGGGGAGATACGCAGTATTTT.

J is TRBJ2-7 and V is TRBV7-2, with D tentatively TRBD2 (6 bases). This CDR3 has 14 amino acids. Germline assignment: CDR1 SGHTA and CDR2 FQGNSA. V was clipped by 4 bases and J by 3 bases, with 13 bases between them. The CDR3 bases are TGTGCCAGCAGCTCCACCGGGAGCCGCTACGAGCAGTACTTC. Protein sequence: CASSSTGSRYEQYF. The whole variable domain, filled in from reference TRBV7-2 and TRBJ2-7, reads GAGVSQSPSNKVTEKGKDVELRCDPISGHTALYWYRQSLGQGLEFLIYFQGNSAPDKSGLPSDRFSAERTGGSVSTLTIQRTQQEDSAVYLCASSSTGSRYEQYFGPGTRLTVT.

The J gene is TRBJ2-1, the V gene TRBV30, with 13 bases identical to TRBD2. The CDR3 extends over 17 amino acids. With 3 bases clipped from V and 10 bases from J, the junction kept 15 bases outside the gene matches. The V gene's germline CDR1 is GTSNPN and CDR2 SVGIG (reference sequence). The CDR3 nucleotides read TGTGCCTGGAGGGCGGGGCGAACTAGCGGGGGGGTTGGAGAGCAGTTCTTC. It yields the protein CAWRAGRTSGGVGEQFF.

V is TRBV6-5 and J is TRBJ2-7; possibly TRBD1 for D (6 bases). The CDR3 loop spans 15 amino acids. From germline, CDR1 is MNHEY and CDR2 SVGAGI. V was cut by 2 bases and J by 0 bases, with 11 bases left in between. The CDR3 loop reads CASSYHTGSSYEQYF. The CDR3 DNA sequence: TGTGCCAGCAGTTACCATACAGGGAGCTCCTACGAGCAGTACTTC.

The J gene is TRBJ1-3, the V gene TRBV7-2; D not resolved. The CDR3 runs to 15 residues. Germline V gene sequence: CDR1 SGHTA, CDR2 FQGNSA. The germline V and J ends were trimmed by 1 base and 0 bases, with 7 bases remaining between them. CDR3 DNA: TGTGCCAGCAGCTTAGGGTCAGTCTCTGGAAACACCATATATTTT. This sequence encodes CASSLGSVSGNTIYF.

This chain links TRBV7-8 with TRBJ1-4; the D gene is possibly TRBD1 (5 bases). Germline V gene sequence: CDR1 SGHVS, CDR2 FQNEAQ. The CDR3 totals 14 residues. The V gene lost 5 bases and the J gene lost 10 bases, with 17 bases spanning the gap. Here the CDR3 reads CASSPQDFSGKLFF. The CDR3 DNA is TGTGCCAGCAGCCCACAGGATTTTTCGGGAAAACTGTTTTTT.

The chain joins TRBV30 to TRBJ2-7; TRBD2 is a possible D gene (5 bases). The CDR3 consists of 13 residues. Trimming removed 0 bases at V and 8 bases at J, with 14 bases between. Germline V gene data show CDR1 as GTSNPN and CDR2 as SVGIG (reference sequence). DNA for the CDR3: TGTGCCTGGAGTGTAACTACCGGGGTTAAGCAGTACTTC. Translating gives CAWSVTTGVKQYF.

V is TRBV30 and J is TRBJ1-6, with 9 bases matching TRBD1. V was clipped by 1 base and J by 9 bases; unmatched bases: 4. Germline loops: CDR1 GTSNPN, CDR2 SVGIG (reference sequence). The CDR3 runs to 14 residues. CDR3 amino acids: CAWSEDRGGSPLHF. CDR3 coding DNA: TGTGCCTGGAGTGAGGACAGGGGCGGTTCACCCCTCCACTTT.